The 29 T cell receptor beta chains below all came from one sample that was sequenced in a study of T cell clonality in common variable immunodeficiency. General study findings and limits: Fewer deletions and N-nucleotide insertions were reportedly seen in common variable immunodeficiency TCR beta sequences.

Profiling relied on immunoSEQ multiplex PCR, and the TCRdb table lists in-frame clones only, not all of them. The sample yields tens of thousands of clones, without any singletons. What these receptors recognize is not known. The specimen was peripheral blood mononuclear cells. Receptors were obtained from a human donor with common variable immunodeficiency.

This clone was observed many times. The CDR3 goes on 3 residues after the read ends, and that part is filled in from the germline J gene. The rearrangement uses TRBV19 and TRBJ1-1, with a possible D match to TRBD1 (6 bases). Trimming removed 3 bases at V and 7 bases at J, with 15 bases between. The CDR3 extends over 14 amino acids. The V gene's germline CDR1 is LNHDA and CDR2 SQIVND (reference sequence). The part of the CDR3 DNA that was read is TGTGCCAGTAGTATGGGAACAGGGTATAGTGAA. Translated: CASSMGTGYSE. The CDR3 as a whole reads CASSMGTGYSEAFF. Looking up the rest from reference TRBV19 and TRBJ1-1 gives the full variable domain: DGGITQSPKYLFRKEGQNVTLSCEQNLNHDAMYWYRQDPGQGLRLIYYSQIVNDFQKGDIAEGYSVSREKKESFPLTVTSAQKNPTAFYLCASSMGTGYSEAFFGQGTRLTVV.

This clone was counted only a few times. The read ends 3 residues early relative to the CDR3; the germline J gene fills the gap. V is TRBV6-2 or TRBV6-3 and J is TRBJ2-7; TRBD2 matches 8 bases. There are 15 residues in the CDR3. Germline assignment: CDR1 MNHEY and CDR2 SVGEGT. The V and J ends lost 6 bases and 5 bases, in that order; junction bases with no gene match: 12. CDR3 DNA, as far as it was read: TGTGCCAGCAGATCACCGGGACTAGGTCTCGACGAG. This codes for CASRSPGLGLDE. The complete CDR3 protein is CASRSPGLGLDEQYF.

This clone occurred many times. The read falls 3 residues short of the CDR3 end, and the missing part is taken from the germline J gene. The chain links TRBV20-1 to TRBJ2-7, with D perhaps matching TRBD2 (6 bases). The CDR3 runs to 16 residues. V lost 2 bases, J lost 2 bases, and 19 bases lay in between. Germline V gene lookup returns CDR1 DFQATT and CDR2 SNEGSKA (reference sequence). The covered CDR3 bases are TGCAGTGCTAGATCACTTGTCGGTAGCGGACCCTACGAG. Translating gives CSARSLVGSGPYE. The whole CDR3 protein is CSARSLVGSGPYEQYF.

As concerns this clone: The read ends 3 residues shy of where the CDR3 ends; the end is completed using the germline J gene. This chain connects TRBV6-2 or TRBV6-3 to TRBJ2-7; 9 bases line up with TRBD2. V lost 7 bases, J lost 3 bases, and 10 bases stayed unmatched. This CDR3 comprises 15 residues. Germline lookup yields CDR1 MNHEY and CDR2 SVGEGT. The CDR3 loop reads CASKPAGGEVYEQYF. CDR3 bases read: TGTGCCAGCAAACCAGCGGGAGGAGAGGTCTACGAG.

The CDR3 sequence: CASSLTGGTDTQYF. Incomplete CDR3 DNA: TGTGCCAGCAGCTTAACGGGGGGCACAGATACG. The chain combines TRBV7-7 with TRBJ2-3, with D possibly being TRBD2 (6 bases). The sequenced fragment ends 3 residues before the CDR3 boundary, so the rest is inferred from the germline J gene. V was clipped by 2 bases and J by 1 base, with 7 bases between them. The CDR3 extends over 14 amino acids. CDR1 is SSHAT and CDR2 is FNYEAQ in the germline V gene (reference sequence).

Only a few counts were recorded for this clone. The CDR3 end falls 3 residues outside the read, so it is completed with the germline J gene. V is TRBV7-9 and J is TRBJ1-4; D is perhaps TRBD1 (5 bases). Germline CDR1 is SEHNR and CDR2 is FQNEAQ (reference sequence). V gave up 6 bases and J gave up 8 bases, with 19 bases separating them. The CDR3 is 15 residues long. CDR3 residues: CASSRARGGNEKLFF. The sequenced CDR3 bases are TGTGCCAGCAGTCGAGCCCGGGGGGGTAACGAAAAA.

This clone came up many times. The read terminates 3 residues before the CDR3 end, so the remaining end is supplied by the germline J gene. Other DNA sequences in the same sample also yield this CDR3. The V call is TRBV5-5, the J call TRBJ1-2; D remains ambiguous. The germline CDR1 and CDR2 sequences are SGHKS and YYEKEE (reference sequence). Trimming removed 0 bases from V and 3 bases from J, with 6 bases in between. The CDR3 has 13 residues. The sequenced CDR3 bases are TGTGCCAGCAGCTTGGGCACGGACTATGGC. Amino acid sequence: CASSLGTDYG. The full-length CDR3 reads as CASSLGTDYGYTF.

Comment on this clone: The read stops 3 residues short of the end of the CDR3; the missing end is completed from the germline J gene. The J gene is TRBJ1-4, the V gene TRBV19; D is uncertain. CDR1 LNHDA and CDR2 SQIVND come from the germline V gene (reference sequence). The V gene lost 1 base and the J gene lost 0 bases, with 6 bases spanning the gap. CDR3 length: 15 residues. This CDR3 reads CASSIATATNEKLFF. CDR3 DNA (partial): TGTGCCAGTAGTATAGCAACAGCAACTAATGAAAAA.

Ten or more counts support this clone. The read is 3 residues too short to cover the CDR3 end, so that end is filled in from the germline J gene. The V gene is TRBV19, the J gene TRBJ1-6, with TRBD1 identical over 8 bases. The V gene end was trimmed by 4 bases and the J gene end by 4 bases; junction bases not matched to a gene: 3. This CDR3 has 15 residues. Germline values: CDR1 LNHDA, CDR2 SQIVND (reference sequence). This CDR3 reads CASSRQGRYNSPLHF. The CDR3 DNA, read in part, is TGTGCCAGTAGTAGACAGGGGCGATATAATTCACCC.

There are many counts of this clone. The observed sequence ends 3 residues before the CDR3 terminus, with the missing tail filled in from the germline J gene. The genes are TRBV7-3 and TRBJ2-3, with a possible D match to TRBD2 (5 bases). V was shortened by 2 bases and J by 6 bases, with 9 bases between the two germline ends. Germline V CDR1 and CDR2: SGHTA, FQGTGA. The CDR3 extends over 13 amino acids. The CDR3 bases that were read are TGTGCCAGCAGCTTACGGGGTAGGGATACG. It codes for CASSLRGRDT. The whole CDR3 sequence is CASSLRGRDTQYF.

As to this clone: The CDR3 goes on 3 residues after the read ends, and that part is filled in from the germline J gene. This chain connects TRBV5-1 to TRBJ2-7; D gene uncertain. Trimming took off 4 bases at V and 6 bases at J, with 14 bases between the two ends. This CDR3 region has 13 residues. Germline V gene sequence: CDR1 SGHRS, CDR2 YFSETQ. Here the CDR3 reads CASSPAAAREQYF. The sequenced part of the CDR3 DNA is TGCGCCAGCAGCCCGGCGGCAGCCCGCGAG.

Comments on this clone: The DNA ends 3 residues before the CDR3 does, and the rest of the CDR3 is filled in from the germline J gene. The chain joins TRBV20-1 to TRBJ2-7, with D tentatively TRBD2 (6 bases). Germline CDR1 reads DFQATT; CDR2 reads SNEGSKA (reference sequence). V was cut by 6 bases and J by 4 bases, with 16 bases left in between. The CDR3 spans 13 residues. This CDR3 reads CSAARDRGYEQYF. The CDR3 DNA, read in part, is TGCAGTGCAGCCCGGGACCGGGGGTACGAG.

This clone was counted at least ten times. The CDR3 end lies 3 residues beyond the end of the read and is filled in from the germline J gene. The chain couples TRBV29-1 to TRBJ2-5; 10 bases are shared with TRBD2. Germline CDR1 SQVTM, CDR2 ANQGSEA. The CDR3 loop spans 15 amino acids. The V and J ends lost 0 bases and 4 bases, in that order; junction bases with no gene match: 5. Partial CDR3 DNA: TGCAGCGTTGAAGACCTAGCGGGAGAGGGAGAGACC. This encodes CSVEDLAGEGET. The full CDR3 protein reads CSVEDLAGEGETQYF.

In its sample, this clone ranks as medium-sized. The CDR3 goes on 3 residues after the read ends, and that part is filled in from the germline J gene. The chain combines TRBV5-4 with TRBJ2-7, with 10 bases matching TRBD2. V lost 3 bases, J lost 3 bases, and 9 bases stayed unmatched. CDR3 size: 16 residues. The germline V gene encodes CDR1 SGHNT and CDR2 YYREEE (reference sequence). CDR3 loop: CASSWTSGRGIYEQYF. The part of the CDR3 DNA that was read is TGTGCCAGCAGCTGGACTAGCGGTAGGGGAATCTACGAG.

This clone was seen at least ten times. The observed sequence ends 3 residues before the CDR3 terminus, with the missing tail filled in from the germline J gene. This rearrangement joins TRBV10-1 to TRBJ2-7; maybe TRBD1 (5 bases). The CDR3 totals 14 residues. Trimming removed 3 bases from V and 2 bases from J, with 11 bases in between. Germline V CDR1 and CDR2: WNHNN, SYGVQD (reference sequence). CDR3 protein: CASSETGQTYEQYF. The DNA read from the CDR3 is TGCGCCAGCAGTGAAACTGGACAAACCTACGAG.

Remarks on this clone: From the germline J gene comes the end of the CDR3, since the read stops 3 residues before it. The J gene is TRBJ2-7, the V gene TRBV6-2 or TRBV6-3; D is unresolved. The CDR3 spans 11 residues. The germline gives CDR1 MNHEY, CDR2 SVGEGT. V lost 6 bases, J lost 3 bases, and 6 bases lay in between. CDR3 DNA (partial): TGTGCCAGCAGCCGCGACTACGAG. Amino acids: CASSRDYE. The full CDR3 reads CASSRDYEQYF.

A few counts support this clone. The read finishes 3 residues shy of the CDR3 end, and the germline J gene is used to complete it. This chain joins TRBV7-9 and TRBJ2-1, with 8 bases fitting TRBD2. After removal of 2 bases from V and 4 bases from J, the junction contained 4 bases not matched to a gene. The CDR3 is 15 amino acids. Germline CDR1 is SEHNR and CDR2 is FQNEAQ (reference sequence). The CDR3 sequence is CASSLWASGYNEQFF. The sequenced part of the CDR3 DNA is TGTGCCAGCAGCTTATGGGCTAGCGGGTACAATGAG.

Turning to this clone: The CDR3 end lies 3 residues beyond the end of the read and is filled in from the germline J gene. This sequence joins TRBV11-3 and TRBJ2-1, with TRBD2 matching over 7 bases. The CDR3 has 15 amino acids. V lost 6 bases to trimming and J lost 5 bases; unmatched junction nucleotides: 10. Germline assignment: CDR1 SGHNT and CDR2 YENEEA. Partial CDR3 DNA: TGTGCCAGCAGTACGACTAGCATTAGGAACAATGAG. Protein product: CASSTTSIRNNE. Given in full, the CDR3 is CASSTTSIRNNEQFF. The variable domain in full, completed from reference TRBV11-3 and TRBJ2-1, reads EAGVVQSPRYKIIEKKQPVAFWCNPISGHNTLYWYLQNLGQGPELLIRYENEEAVDDSQLPKDRFSAERLKGVDSTLKIQPAELGDSAVYLCASSTTSIRNNEQFFGPGTRLTVL.

Regarding this clone: The observed sequence ends 3 residues before the CDR3 terminus, with the missing tail filled in from the germline J gene. The chain has TRBV5-1 and TRBJ1-4, with D maybe TRBD1 (5 bases). The CDR3 sequence is 15 residues long. Germline loops: CDR1 SGHRS, CDR2 YFSETQ. V shed 0 bases and J shed 7 bases, with 13 bases lying between them. CDR3 sequence: CASSLEAGDGEKLFF. The CDR3 bases that were read are TGCGCCAGCAGCTTGGAGGCGGGGGACGGTGAAAAA.

This clone has at least ten counts. The read ends 3 residues before the CDR3 terminus; that terminus is restored from the germline J gene. The chain carries TRBV5-6 and TRBJ2-2; D is ambiguous. The CDR3 sequence is 15 residues long. Germline V gene data show CDR1 as SGHDT and CDR2 as YYEEEE. V lost 4 bases and J lost 10, with 20 bases in between. The CDR3 sequence: CASSPYLIPSEELFF. Incomplete CDR3 DNA: TGTGCCAGCAGCCCCTACCTCATACCCTCCGAGGAG.

This clone was recorded at least ten times. Coverage ceases 3 residues before the CDR3 finishes, and the germline J gene fills in the end. The sample contains more than one DNA sequence encoding this CDR3. The chain employs TRBV11-2 and TRBJ2-3; D gene uncertain. CDR1 and CDR2 from the germline V gene are SGHAT and FQNNGV. The CDR3 consists of 14 residues. Trimming cost V 5 bases and J 0 bases, with 9 bases left between them. CDR3 loop: CASSRITSTDTQYF. The sequenced part of the CDR3 DNA is TGTGCCAGCAGCCGCATAACTAGCACAGATACG.

In this sample, this clone turned up a few times. Sequencing ends 3 residues short of the CDR3 end; the germline J gene provides the rest. The chain combines TRBV6-2 or TRBV6-3 with TRBJ2-1, with D possibly being TRBD2 (7 bases). The length of the CDR3 is 15 residues. The V end lost 7 bases, the J end lost 7 bases, and 20 bases lay between the germline ends. Germline assignment: CDR1 MNHEY and CDR2 SVGEGT. CDR3 DNA (partial): TGTGCCAGCACTTCCCGACCCGGGGGGCCAAATGAG. Amino acids: CASTSRPGGPNE. The whole CDR3 is CASTSRPGGPNEQFF.

For this clone: The sequenced fragment ends 3 residues before the CDR3 boundary, so the rest is inferred from the germline J gene. The chain carries TRBV19 and TRBJ1-6; D remains unclear. This CDR3 spans 13 amino acids. Trimming removed 7 bases from V and 10 bases from J, with 14 bases in between. Germline CDR1 LNHDA, CDR2 SQIVND (reference sequence). CDR3 sequence reads: CASNNGQKSPLHF. The covered CDR3 bases are TGTGCCAGTAACAATGGGCAGAAGTCACCC.

A note on this clone: The missing CDR3 end, 3 residues past where the read stops, is filled in from the germline J gene. The rearrangement links TRBV7-2 to TRBJ2-3, with D perhaps TRBD2 (6 bases). This CDR3 comprises 15 residues. The germline V and J ends were trimmed by 6 bases and 0 bases, with 13 bases remaining between them. In germline, CDR1 is SGHTA, CDR2 FQGNSA. CDR3 DNA, as far as it was read: TGTGCCAGCAGTTCCGGGGGTCGTAGCACAGATACG. Translated, it gives CASSSGGRSTDT. The complete CDR3 reads CASSSGGRSTDTQYF.

About this clone itself: With the read ending 3 residues before the CDR3 end, the germline J gene is used to fill in that end. The chain couples TRBV2 to TRBJ1-5; perhaps TRBD1 as D (6 bases). Germline V gene data show CDR1 as SNHLY and CDR2 as FYNNEI. Trimming pared 5 bases from V and 0 bases from J, leaving 14 bases between. The CDR3 sequence is 16 residues long. The chain's CDR3 is CASSIQGWNSNQPQHF. CDR3 DNA, as far as it was read: TGTGCCAGCAGTATACAGGGCTGGAATAGCAATCAGCCC.

The table lists this clone with many counts. The observed sequence ends 3 residues before the CDR3 terminus, with the missing tail filled in from the germline J gene. J is TRBJ1-1 and V is TRBV2; TRBD1 matches at 7 bases. After removal of 2 bases from V and 4 bases from J, the junction contained 7 bases not matched to a gene. Germline CDR1 and CDR2: SNHLY and FYNNEI. The CDR3 runs to 15 residues. CDR3 DNA, as far as it was read: TGTGCCAGCAGTGAACAGGGGGTCGTTACCACTGAA. Protein product: CASSEQGVVTTE. Given in full, the CDR3 is CASSEQGVVTTEAFF.

This clone was seen a few times. The covered CDR3 bases are TGTGCCAGTAGTATAAGCGGGAGTTACAATGAG. Its protein product is CASSISGSYNE. The CDR3 in its entirety is CASSISGSYNEQFF. The chain combines TRBV19 with TRBJ2-1; 8 bases line up with TRBD2. The DNA ends 3 residues before the CDR3 does, and the rest of the CDR3 is filled in from the germline J gene. V lost 2 bases to trimming and J lost 4 bases; unmatched junction nucleotides: 1. Germline-derived CDR1 and CDR2 are LNHDA and SQIVND (reference sequence). This CDR3 spans 14 amino acids.

Worth noting for this clone: Read coverage stops 3 residues before the CDR3 terminus; the germline J gene supplies the remainder. The rearrangement joins TRBV18 to TRBJ2-7; the D gene is possibly TRBD1 (6 bases). Looked up from germline, CDR1 is KGHSH and CDR2 is LQKENI. V dropped 3 bases and J dropped 6 bases, with 15 bases sitting between them. The CDR3 totals 14 residues. CDR3 in amino acids: CASSPSTGIVEQYF. The sequenced part of the CDR3 DNA is TGTGCCAGCTCACCCTCAACAGGGATTGTCGAG. The full variable domain, its missing parts supplied by reference TRBV18 and TRBJ2-7, is NAGVMQNPRHLVRRRGQEARLRCSPMKGHSHVYWYRQLPEEGLKFMVYLQKENIIDESGMPKERFSAEFPKEGPSILRIQQVVRGDSAAYFCASSPSTGIVEQYFGPGTRLTVT.

This clone was observed at least ten times. The CDR3 sequence: CAISLDRGTNYGYTF. CDR3 DNA, as far as it was read: TGTGCCATCAGCCTTGACAGGGGGACAAACTATGGC. This rearrangement joins TRBV10-3 to TRBJ1-2, with TRBD1 matching over 9 bases. The read gets to within 3 residues of the CDR3 end, and the germline J gene fills in the rest. V lost 6 bases, J lost 2 bases, and 7 bases stayed unmatched. CDR1 and CDR2 from the germline V gene are ENHRY and SYGVKD. The CDR3 has 15 amino acids.